This note documents a single T cell receptor (beta chain) sequence. V lost 5 bases, J lost 6 bases, and 20 bases lay in between. The CDR3 loop spans 17 amino acids. Per germline, CDR1 LNHDA and CDR2 SQIVND (reference sequence). This entry comes from a study of blood T cell repertoires in COVID-19. TCRdb's copy holds only in-frame clones and misses some; the assay was immunoSEQ multiplex PCR. The repertoire has some 210,000 clones, 70% to 90% of them found once; the top ten carry 7.6%. This clonotype was sampled from a woman in her forties or fifties with active or convalescent COVID-19. This sequence joins TRBV19 and TRBJ1-6; D might be TRBD1 (6 bases). Source material: peripheral blood. The CDR3 here is CASSPPGQDFFNSPLHF. The CDR3 nucleotides read TGTGCCAGTAGTCCCCCGGGACAAGACTTTTTTAATTCACCCCTCCACTTT.